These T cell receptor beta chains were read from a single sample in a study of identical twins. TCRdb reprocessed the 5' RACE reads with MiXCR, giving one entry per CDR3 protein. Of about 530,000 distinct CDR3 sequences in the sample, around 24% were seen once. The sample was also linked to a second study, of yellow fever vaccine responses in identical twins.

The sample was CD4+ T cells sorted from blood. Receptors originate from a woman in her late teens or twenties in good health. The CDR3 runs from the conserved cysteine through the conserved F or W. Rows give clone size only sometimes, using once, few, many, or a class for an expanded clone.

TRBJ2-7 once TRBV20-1 CSAPSDSVGEQYF
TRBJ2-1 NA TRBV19 CASSPYSGLAGGNEQFF
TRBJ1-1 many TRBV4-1 CASSQILQGGTEAFF
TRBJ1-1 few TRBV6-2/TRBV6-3 CASRWDGQTNTEAFF
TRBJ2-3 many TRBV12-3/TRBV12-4 CASSLVGLSTDTQYF
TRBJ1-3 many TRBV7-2 CASSLVSGAGNTIYF
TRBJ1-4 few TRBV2 CATLQREKLFF
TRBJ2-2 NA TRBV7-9 CASSFGDRGTGELFF
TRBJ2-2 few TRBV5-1 CASSLAVSGDTGELFF
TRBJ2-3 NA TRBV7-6 CASSSPGSITDTQYF
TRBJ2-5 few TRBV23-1 CASSPTDHKPQETQYF
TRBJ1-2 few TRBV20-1 CSARPTVYGYTF
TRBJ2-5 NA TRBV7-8 CASSLGLARGYETQYF
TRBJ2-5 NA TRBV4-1 CASSRGTGHGRGEETQYF
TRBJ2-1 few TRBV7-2 CASSRSSGSNEQFF
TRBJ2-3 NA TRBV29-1 CSVEGGTGVRTDTQYF
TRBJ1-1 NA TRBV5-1 CASSSRTNTEAFF
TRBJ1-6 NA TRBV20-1 CSASPNRGQGSPLHF
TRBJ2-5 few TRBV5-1 CASSPSGTSAQETQYF
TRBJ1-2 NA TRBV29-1 CSVEEHLLYGYTF
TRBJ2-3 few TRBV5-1 CASTRDSSTDTQYF
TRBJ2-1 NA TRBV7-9 CASSFQGGYNEQFF
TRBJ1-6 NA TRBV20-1 CSALFTGDNSPLHF
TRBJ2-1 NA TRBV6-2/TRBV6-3 CAIGRTSGIDEQFF
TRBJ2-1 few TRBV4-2 CASSQDATPGLAGAGVNEQFF
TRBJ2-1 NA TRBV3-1 CASSRLAGAGEQFF
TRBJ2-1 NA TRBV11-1 CASSPRDRAQPGTSNEQFF
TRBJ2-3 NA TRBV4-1 CASSQGVIAGGTDTQYF
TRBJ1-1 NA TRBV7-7 CASSVRDGRSMNTEAFF
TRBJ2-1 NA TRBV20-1 CSAERNSNNEQFF
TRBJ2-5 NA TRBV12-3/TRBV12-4 CASSFTGTETQYF